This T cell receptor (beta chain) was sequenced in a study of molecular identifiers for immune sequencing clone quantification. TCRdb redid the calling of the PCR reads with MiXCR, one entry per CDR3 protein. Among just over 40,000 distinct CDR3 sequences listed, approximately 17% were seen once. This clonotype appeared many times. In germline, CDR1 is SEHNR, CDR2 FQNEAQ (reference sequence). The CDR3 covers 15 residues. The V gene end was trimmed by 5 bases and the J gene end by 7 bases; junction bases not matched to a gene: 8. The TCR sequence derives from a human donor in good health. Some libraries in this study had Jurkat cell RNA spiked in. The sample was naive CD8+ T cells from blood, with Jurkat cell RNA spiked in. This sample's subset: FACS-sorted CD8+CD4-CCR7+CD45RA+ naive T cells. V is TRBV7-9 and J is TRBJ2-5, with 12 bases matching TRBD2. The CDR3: CASSPGTSGPRTQYF. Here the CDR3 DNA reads TGTGCCAGCAGCCCCGGGACTAGCGGGCCAAGGACCCAGTACTTC.